The T cell receptor beta chain under discussion was sequenced for a study of OX40 agonist ivuxolimab in advanced cancers. Study-level information: Across the patients, intravenous ivuxolimab was delivered every 2 weeks at 0.01 to 10 mg/kg. People who had prior anti-PD-1, anti-PD-L1 or anti-CTLA-4 therapy could take part, and less than 50% had some.

Points on this clone: The antigen is unknown.

Libraries were prepared by immunoSEQ multiplex PCR; TCRdb keeps only in-frame clonotypes and omits some of them. Of 30,000 to 35,000 clones listed, under 90% were seen once; the top ten hold around 1.4%. Study-wide findings and caveats: CD8+ T cells showed, on average, more clonal expansion than CD4+ cells.

This CDR3 has 18 amino acids. CDR1 LGHNA and CDR2 YSLEER come from the germline V gene. The V gene end was trimmed by 1 base and the J gene end by 4 bases; junction bases not matched to a gene: 9. The sequenced sample was CD4+ or CD8+ T cells sorted from blood, obtained in a trial of the OX40 agonist ivuxolimab. J is TRBJ2-1 and V is TRBV4-3, with 11 bases that match TRBD2. The source is an adult with an advanced solid tumor such as melanoma, head and neck, liver or kidney cancer. CDR3 bases: TGCGCCAGCAGCCAAGGGGTTAGCGGGGGGGCTTTTTACAATGAGCAGTTCTTC. It encodes CASSQGVSGGAFYNEQFF.